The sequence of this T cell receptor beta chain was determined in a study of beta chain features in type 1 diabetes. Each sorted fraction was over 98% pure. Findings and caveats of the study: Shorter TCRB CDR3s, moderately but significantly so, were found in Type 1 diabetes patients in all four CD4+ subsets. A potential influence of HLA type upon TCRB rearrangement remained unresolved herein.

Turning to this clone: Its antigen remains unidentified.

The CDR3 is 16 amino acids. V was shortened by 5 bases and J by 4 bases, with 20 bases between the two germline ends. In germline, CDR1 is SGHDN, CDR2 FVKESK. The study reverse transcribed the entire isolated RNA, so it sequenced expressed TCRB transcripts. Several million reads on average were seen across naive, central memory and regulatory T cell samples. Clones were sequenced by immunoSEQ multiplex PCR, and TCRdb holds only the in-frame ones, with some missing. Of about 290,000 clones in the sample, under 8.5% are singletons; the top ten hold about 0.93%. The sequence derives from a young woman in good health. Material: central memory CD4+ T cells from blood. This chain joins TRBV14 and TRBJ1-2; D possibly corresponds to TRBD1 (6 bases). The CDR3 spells CASSRMDRQTSYGYTF. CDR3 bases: TGTGCCAGCAGCAGAATGGACAGACAAACTTCCTATGGCTACACCTTC.